The clone carrying this TCR beta chain appeared many times. Its antigen is currently unknown. This sample was included in a study of response to subunit inactivated influenza vaccine. MiXCR was run by TCRdb on the RT-PCR reads, yielding one entry per CDR3 protein. The sample has 600,000 to 700,000 distinct CDR3 sequences; approximately 14% are singletons. Study-level results: New T cells are recruited in small numbers by each seasonal influenza vaccination, according to the authors' suggestion.

Germline V gene data show CDR1 as DFQATT and CDR2 as SNEGSKA (reference sequence). The CDR3 length is 12 residues. V lost 5 bases to trimming and J lost 2 bases, with 10 bases between them. The V gene is TRBV20-1, the J gene TRBJ2-7; D call uncertain. This TCR was sampled from a man aged 50-60 years who received an inactivated influenza vaccine. The specimen was PBMCs from blood, collected 14 to 15 days before vaccination. CDR3 loop: CSAQTETYEQYF. The DNA of the CDR3 is TGCAGTGCTCAGACCGAAACCTACGAGCAGTACTTC.